This TCR beta chain stems from a study of T cells after yellow fever vaccination. Study findings and constraints: A faster peak, day 5 versus 15, was reached by the weaker secondary response. Post-booster samples contained most primary-vaccination clones (approximately 96% CD4, about 87% CD8). Just a small share of clonotypes turned up in the CD4 compartment as well as the CD8 compartment.

TCRdb re-analysed the 5' RACE reads in MiXCR, keeping a single row per CDR3 protein. The data show some 300,000 distinct CDR3 sequences, with less than 9.5% seen just once and around 3.5% held by the top ten. CDR1 and CDR2 from the germline V gene are SGHRS and YFSETQ. The V end was cut by 6 bases, the J end by 8 bases, with 17 bases between. The CDR3 loop spans 13 amino acids. This clonotype was counted a few times. Antigen unknown. The source material was CD4+ T cells sorted from PBMCs, sampled 5 days after the yellow fever booster vaccination. The clonotype originates from a man younger than 30 who received the YFV17D yellow fever vaccine. The chain combines TRBV5-1 with TRBJ1-2, with a weak D call TRBD1 (5 bases). CDR3 region: CASTPEPGYGYTF. In nucleotides, the CDR3 is TGCGCCAGCACCCCGGAACCAGGGTACGGCTACACCTTC.